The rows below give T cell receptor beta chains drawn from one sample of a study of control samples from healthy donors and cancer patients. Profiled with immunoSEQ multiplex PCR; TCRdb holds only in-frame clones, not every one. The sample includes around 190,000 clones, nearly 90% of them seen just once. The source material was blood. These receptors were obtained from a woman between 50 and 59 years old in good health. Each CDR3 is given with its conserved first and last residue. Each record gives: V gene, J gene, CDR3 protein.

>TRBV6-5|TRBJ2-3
CASSTLSGSTDTQYF
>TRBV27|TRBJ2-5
CASSLHASGRYQETQYF
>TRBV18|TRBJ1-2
CASSPAGDARGYTF
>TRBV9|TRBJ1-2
CASSVAAGDYGYTF
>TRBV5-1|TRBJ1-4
CASSQNRQGLNEKLFF
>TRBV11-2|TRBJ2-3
CASKLTGGGTDTQYF
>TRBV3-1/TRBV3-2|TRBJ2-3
CASSRAGQGSDTQYF
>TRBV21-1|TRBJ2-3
CASSKECGHPPLGTDTQYF
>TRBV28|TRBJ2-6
CASRRIVSSGANVLTF
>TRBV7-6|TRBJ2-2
CASSSRTATGELFF
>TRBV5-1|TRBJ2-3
CASSLTSGRVDTQYF
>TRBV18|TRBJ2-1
CASSPLGGNEQFF
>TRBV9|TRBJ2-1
CASSVGLATYNEQFF
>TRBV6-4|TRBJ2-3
CASALAGDSTDTQYF
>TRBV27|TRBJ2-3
CASSNYVSSKRPDTQYF
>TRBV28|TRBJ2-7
CASNFVGVGTYEQYF
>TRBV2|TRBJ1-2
CATYLEDTVGGYTF
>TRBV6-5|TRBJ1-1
CASKGQYPFF
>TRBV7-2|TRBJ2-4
CASSLVLAKNIQYF
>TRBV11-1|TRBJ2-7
CASGRRASSYYEQYF
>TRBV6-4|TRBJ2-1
CASSGQFGEQFF
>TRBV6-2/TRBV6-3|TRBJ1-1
CASSARPRTEAFF
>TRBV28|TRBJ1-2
CASSLGNRGFYGYTF
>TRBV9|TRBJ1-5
CASSRQDGSNQPQHF
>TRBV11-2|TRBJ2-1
CASSVRDRYNEQFF
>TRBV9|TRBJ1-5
CASSVGAQGGQPQHF
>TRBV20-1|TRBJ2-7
CSAIRLYEQYF
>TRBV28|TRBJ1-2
CASSSRYGYTF
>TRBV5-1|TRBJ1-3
CASSLATGGNTIYF
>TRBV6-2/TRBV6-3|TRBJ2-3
CASSYLLGRDRSTDTQYF
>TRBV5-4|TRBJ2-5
CASRSGTGAKETQYF
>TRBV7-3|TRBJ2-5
CASSPGGGETQYF
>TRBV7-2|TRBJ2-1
CASTPRRGQAGENEQFF
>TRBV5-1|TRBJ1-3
CASSYEGQGRAGNTIYF
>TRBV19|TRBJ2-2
CASTGLNTGELFF
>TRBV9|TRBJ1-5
CASSVGGGNQPQHF
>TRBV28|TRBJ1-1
CASSPTGTGSTEAFF
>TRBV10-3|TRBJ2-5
CAISGEGTQYF
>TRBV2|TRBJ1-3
CASSAAGRTIYF